This T cell receptor beta chain was sequenced during a study of cytomegalovirus exposure and HLA in healthy donors. Study overall: Among about 190 million T cells, an earlier analysis found approximately 110 million unique TCR beta sequences.

The PCR ran on 60 Vbeta and 13 Jbeta primers. Profiled with immunoSEQ multiplex PCR; TCRdb holds only in-frame clones, not every one. The repertoire holds tens of thousands of clones, around 80% seen once, with 12% in the top ten. CDR3 size: 16 residues. CDR1 is SEHNR and CDR2 is FQNEAQ in the germline V gene (reference sequence). Unmatched junction bases numbered 8, after V lost 3 bases and J lost 2 bases. Study outcomes and limitations: Prediction of most subjects' HLA-A and HLA-B alleles by TCR beta sequences was reportedly accurate. Within an earlier analysis, most TCR beta V segments proved productive either about 90% or about 30% of the time.

With regard to this clone: The antigen is unknown.

The rearrangement uses TRBV7-9 and TRBJ2-3; 7 nucleotides line up with TRBD2. The origin of this receptor is a male donor in good health and CMV-seropositive. Source material: PBMCs. The CDR3 DNA follows: TGTGCCAGCAGCTTCTCTCTAGCGGCCTTCACAGATACGCAGTATTTT. Translated, it gives CASSFSLAAFTDTQYF. Complete variable domain (other parts from reference TRBV7-9 and TRBJ2-3): DTGVSQNPRHKITKRGQNVTFRCDPISEHNRLYWYRQTLGQGPEFLTYFQNEAQLEKSRLLSDRFSAERPKGSFSTLEIQRTEQGDSAMYLCASSFSLAAFTDTQYFGPGTRLTVL.